This TCR beta chain came from a study of molecular identifiers for immune sequencing clone quantification. Study-wide results and caveats: Clones with over 20 RNA copies captured over 99% of effector molecules but under 1% of naive ones.

MiXCR, run by TCRdb on the PCR reads, gives a single entry per CDR3 protein. Among about 510,000 distinct CDR3 sequences listed, about a fifth were seen once. This clonotype was seen repeatedly, ten times or more. The antigen remains undetermined. Between the trimmed V and J ends, which lost 4 bases and 0 bases, there was a span of 8 bases. The CDR3 consists of 14 residues. Germline CDR1 and CDR2: MDHEN and SYDVKM. Source material: naive CD8+ T cells from blood, with Jurkat cell RNA spiked in. Subset defined: FACS-sorted CD8+CD4-CCR7+CD45RA+ naive T cells. The rearrangement joins TRBV28 to TRBJ2-3, with D possibly being TRBD2 (6 bases). This sequence was found in a human donor in good health. Some libraries in this study had Jurkat cell RNA spiked in. CDR3 residues: CASSSGVSTDTQYF. The DNA for the CDR3 is TGTGCCAGCAGTTCGGGGGTTAGCACAGATACGCAGTATTTT.